The 30 T cell receptor beta chains below all came from one sample that was sequenced in a study of T cell changes during pregnancy in multiple sclerosis. Some clones are missing from TCRdb's copy, which holds only in-frame ones; the method was immunoSEQ multiplex PCR. The data hold roughly 22,000 clones, with roughly nine tenths observed a single time. This sample comprised CD4+ T cells from peripheral blood mononuclear cells, obtained after pregnancy. Source of these receptors: a female donor in good health, enrolled as a control in a pregnancy study.

There are a few counts of this clone. The chain combines TRBV28 with TRBJ2-7; D perhaps matches TRBD1 (6 bases). CDR3 length: 14 amino acids. Per the germline V gene, CDR1 is MDHEN and CDR2 is SYDVKM. V shed 2 bases and J shed 5 bases, with 13 bases lying between them. In DNA form, the CDR3 reads TGTGCCAGCAGTTTAGCCGGGACAAGTCACGAGCAGTACTTC. It codes for CASSLAGTSHEQYF. Full variable domain (rest looked up from reference TRBV28 and TRBJ2-7): DVKVTQSSRYLVKRTGEKVFLECVQDMDHENMFWYRQDPGLGLRLIYFSYDVKMKEKGDIPEGYSVSREKKERFSLILESASTNQTSMYLCASSLAGTSHEQYFGPGTRLTVT.

The chain joins TRBV13 to TRBJ1-2; tentatively, D is TRBD1 (5 bases). Looked up from germline, CDR1 is PRHDT and CDR2 is FYEKMQ (reference sequence). V was cut by 5 bases and J by 6 bases, with 13 bases left in between. The CDR3 loop spans 13 amino acids. This CDR3 reads CASSREGADGYTF. Written as DNA, the CDR3 is TGTGCCAGCAGCCGAGAAGGGGCGGATGGCTACACCTTC.

This chain joins TRBV5-1 and TRBJ2-7; possibly TRBD1 for D (6 bases). CDR1 is SGHRS and CDR2 is YFSETQ in the germline V gene. V lost 0 bases and J 4 bases, leaving 8 bases between the germline ends. The CDR3 consists of 13 residues. The CDR3, as DNA: TGCGCCAGCAGCTTGGCCCAGGGGTACGAGCAGTACTTC. Protein: CASSLAQGYEQYF.

The chain uses TRBV15 and TRBJ2-5; TRBD1 matches at 7 bases. The CDR3 has 13 amino acids. Germline V gives CDR1 LNHNV, CDR2 YYDKDF (reference sequence). The trim removed 5 bases at V and 5 bases at J, leaving 5 bases unmatched. The CDR3 coding sequence is TGTGCCACCAGCGCCGACAGGGATGAGACCCAGTACTTC. Amino acids: CATSADRDETQYF.

The genes are TRBV25-1 and TRBJ2-2; 11 positions agree with TRBD1. CDR1 and CDR2 (germline): MGHDK, SYGVNS. The length of the CDR3 is 15 residues. V lost 5 bases, J lost 6 bases, and 5 bases stayed unmatched. The CDR3, as DNA: TGTGCCAGCAGTTCCCGGGACAGGGGGGCCGGGGAGCTGTTTTTT. Translated: CASSSRDRGAGELFF.

This clone occurred once. The chain carries TRBV7-9 and TRBJ2-1, with TRBD2 identical over 12 bases. V lost 0 bases to trimming and J lost 4 bases; unmatched junction nucleotides: 7. Germline V CDR1 and CDR2: SEHNR, FQNEAQ (reference sequence). The CDR3 is 18 residues long. In nucleotides, the CDR3 is TGTGCCAGCAGCTTAGCGCCGGCTAGCGGGAGGGCATACAATGAGCAGTTCTTC. It yields the protein CASSLAPASGRAYNEQFF.

This clone occurred once. The chain links TRBV7-2 to TRBJ1-2; a weak D match, TRBD1 (6 bases). The germline V gene encodes CDR1 SGHTA and CDR2 FQGNSA. The V and J ends lost 9 bases and 8 bases respectively, with 19 bases between them. CDR3 size: 13 residues. The CDR3 spells CASGGFFLGGYTF. The CDR3 DNA sequence: TGTGCCAGTGGGGGCTTCTTCCTTGGGGGCTACACCTTC.

The rearrangement links TRBV19 to TRBJ2-7; a possible D gene is TRBD2 (5 bases). V lost 6 bases, J lost 7 bases, and 13 bases lay in between. The CDR3 is 12 amino acids. Per the germline V gene, CDR1 is LNHDA and CDR2 is SQIVND (reference sequence). The CDR3 here is CASSLSQREQYF. The CDR3 coding sequence is TGTGCCAGTAGCCTAAGCCAGCGGGAGCAGTACTTC.

The chain couples TRBV7-3 to TRBJ2-1, with 12 bases that match TRBD2. CDR1 and CDR2 (germline): SGHTA, FQGTGA. Trimming at V came to 4 bases and at J to 8 bases, leaving 6 bases not matched to a gene. This CDR3 region has 15 residues. CDR3 region: CASSSRLAGVDEQFF. CDR3 sequence (DNA): TGTGCCAGCAGCTCCAGACTAGCGGGAGTGGATGAGCAGTTCTTC.

The V and J genes are TRBV6-6 and TRBJ2-6; tentative D call: TRBD1 (6 bases). The CDR3 is made up of 14 amino acids. V lost 4 bases and J 7 bases, leaving 11 bases between the germline ends. Per germline, CDR1 MNHNY and CDR2 SVGAGI (reference sequence). In nucleotides, the CDR3 is TGTGCCAGCAGTTCAGGGGTAGGAGCCAACGTCCTGACTTTC. Protein: CASSSGVGANVLTF.

The sample holds one count of this clone. V is TRBV28 and J is TRBJ2-1, with TRBD1 matching over 8 bases. Germline assignment: CDR1 MDHEN and CDR2 SYDVKM. V trimming: 6 bases; J trimming: 4 bases; junction bases outside the gene matches: 14. The CDR3 covers 17 residues. CDR3 residues: CASSPGTGLQVYNEQFF. Here the CDR3 DNA reads TGTGCCAGCAGCCCAGGGACAGGTCTTCAAGTTTACAATGAGCAGTTCTTC.

V is TRBV5-7 and J is TRBJ2-4; the D is unclear. TRBV5-7 is filed as an ORF, its function uncertain. This CDR3 is 12 amino acids long. Trimming took 5 bases from V and 5 from J, leaving 8 bases between them. The CDR3 coding sequence is TGTGCCAGCAGTCCAGGTGAAAACATTCAGTACTTC. This gives the protein CASSPGENIQYF.

This clone was picked up one time. The chain employs TRBV28 and TRBJ2-3; weak D call: TRBD2 (5 bases). V was shortened by 3 bases and J by 0 bases, with 10 bases between the two germline ends. The CDR3 loop spans 15 amino acids. CDR1 and CDR2 (germline): MDHEN, SYDVKM. CDR3 nucleotides: TGTGCCAGCAGTTTCCCAGCGGATAGCACAGATACGCAGTATTTT. Protein product: CASSFPADSTDTQYF.

This sequence joins TRBV6-5 and TRBJ2-3; 9 bases are shared with TRBD2. The germline V gene encodes CDR1 MNHEY and CDR2 SVGAGI. The CDR3 is 15 residues long. The ends lost 6 bases at V and 2 bases at J; junction bases unmatched: 6. CDR3 in amino acids: CASSKWTSVTDTQYF. DNA for the CDR3: TGTGCCAGCAGCAAGTGGACTAGCGTCACAGATACGCAGTATTTT.

The J gene is TRBJ2-3, the V gene TRBV4-2; 7 positions match TRBD2. The CDR3 is made up of 16 amino acids. V gave up 2 bases and J gave up 7 bases; unmatched junction bases: 12. The germline CDR1 and CDR2 sequences are LGHNA and YNFKEQ. The CDR3 coding sequence is TGTGCCAGCAGCCAAACCAACCTCCGGGGGGAAAATACGCAGTATTTT. Translated, it gives CASSQTNLRGENTQYF.

A few counts support this clone. The V gene is TRBV10-3, the J gene TRBJ2-5; D is unresolved. Germline lookup yields CDR1 ENHRY and CDR2 SYGVKD. V lost 5 bases to trimming and J lost 4 bases, with 11 bases between them. This CDR3 spans 13 amino acids. This chain's CDR3 is CAISTNVRETQYF. The CDR3, as DNA: TGTGCCATCAGTACAAACGTCCGAGAGACCCAGTACTTC.

The CDR3 nucleotides are TGTGCCAGCAGCCCGCCTCCGGGACAGGGGGCGGGGGGCTACACCTTC. It is translated as CASSPPPGQGAGGYTF. The chain carries TRBV5-4 and TRBJ1-2; 12 positions match TRBD1. With 4 bases clipped from V and 8 bases from J, the junction kept 12 bases outside the gene matches. The CDR3 sequence is 16 residues long. Germline V gene lookup returns CDR1 SGHNT and CDR2 YYREEE (reference sequence).

The chain carries TRBV28 and TRBJ2-3; the D gene is possibly TRBD2 (6 bases). Germline V gene lookup returns CDR1 MDHEN and CDR2 SYDVKM. CDR3 length equals 17 residues. Deletions cut 5 bases from V and 8 bases from J, with 26 bases between. Here the CDR3 reads CASSPRDFGLGVATQYF. The CDR3 DNA is TGTGCCAGCAGTCCCCGGGACTTCGGGCTCGGGGTAGCTACGCAGTATTTT.

The chain carries TRBV4-2 and TRBJ2-3, with 7 bases lining up with TRBD2. J lost 2 bases, V lost 3 bases, and 5 bases had no gene match. In germline, CDR1 is LGHNA, CDR2 YNFKEQ. This CDR3 is built from 15 residues. The CDR3 reads CASSQVGLFTDTQYF. CDR3 bases: TGTGCCAGCAGCCAGGTGGGACTATTCACAGATACGCAGTATTTT.

The rearrangement uses TRBV10-3 and TRBJ2-1; 8 nucleotides line up with TRBD2. With V trimmed by 11 bases and J by 9 bases, 9 bases remained unmatched. The CDR3 loop spans 12 amino acids. The germline CDR1 and CDR2 sequences are ENHRY and SYGVKD. This chain's CDR3 is CASRGGLSEQFF. CDR3 bases: TGTGCCTCCCGGGGGGGCTTAAGTGAGCAGTTCTTC.

This chain joins TRBV7-3 and TRBJ1-2; D is ambiguous. The CDR3 consists of 14 residues. CDR1 is SGHTA and CDR2 is FQGTGA in the germline V gene. V lost 2 bases and J lost 2, with 9 bases in between. The CDR3 region is CASSLGSENYGYTF. As DNA, the CDR3 is TGTGCCAGCAGCTTAGGCAGTGAAAACTATGGCTACACCTTC.

The chain joins TRBV15 to TRBJ1-4; D is possibly TRBD1 (6 bases). This CDR3 is built from 16 residues. Trimming pared 2 bases from V and 1 base from J, leaving 11 bases between. Germline assignment: CDR1 LNHNV and CDR2 YYDKDF (reference sequence). The CDR3 is CATSRLRGRTNEKLFF. The DNA for the CDR3 is TGTGCCACCAGCAGACTAAGGGGGAGAACTAATGAAAAACTGTTTTTT.

V usage is TRBV11-3 and J usage is TRBJ2-3, with D possibly matching TRBD2 (6 bases). Germline CDR1 is SGHNT and CDR2 is YENEEA. The CDR3 has 15 residues. Trimming shortened V by 0 bases and J by 0 bases, and 7 bases separated the two germline ends. The CDR3 is CASSLDGTSTDTQYF. The CDR3 DNA is TGTGCCAGCAGCTTAGACGGGACTAGCACAGATACGCAGTATTTT.

The chain carries TRBV7-3 and TRBJ1-1; D is unresolved. V was trimmed by 3 bases and J by 1 base, leaving 6 bases between them. Germline-derived CDR1 and CDR2 are SGHTA and FQGTGA. CDR3 size: 13 residues. CDR3 coding DNA: TGTGCCAGCAGCTTTGAGTGGAACACTGAAGCTTTCTTT. Translation gives CASSFEWNTEAFF.

The rearrangement joins TRBV7-8 to TRBJ1-2; TRBD1 agrees at 9 bases. CDR3 length: 16 amino acids. From germline, CDR1 is SGHVS and CDR2 FQNEAQ. V shed 1 base and J 2 bases; nucleotides not matched to a gene: 5. In DNA form, the CDR3 reads TGTGCCAGCAGCTTAGGGACCGGACAGGGGAACTATGGCTACACCTTC. This translates into CASSLGTGQGNYGYTF.

The rearrangement uses TRBV6-5 and TRBJ2-1; 10 nucleotides line up with TRBD1. The CDR3 has 15 amino acids. The germline V gene has CDR1 MNHEY and CDR2 SVGAGI. J gave up 4 bases and V 7 bases, and 7 bases lay outside the gene matches. This CDR3 is CASTTGGQGYNEQFF. The CDR3 DNA sequence: TGTGCCAGCACTACGGGGGGACAGGGGTACAATGAGCAGTTCTTC.

Here the CDR3 reads CASSWAGAGGTDTQYF. The CDR3 bases are TGTGCCAGCAGTTGGGCGGGAGCCGGGGGCACAGATACGCAGTATTTT. This chain uses TRBV28 with TRBJ2-3; TRBD2 agrees at 7 bases. The CDR3 has 16 amino acids. V trimming: 4 bases; J trimming: 1 base; junction bases outside the gene matches: 8. Germline V gene lookup returns CDR1 MDHEN and CDR2 SYDVKM.

The V call is TRBV11-2, the J call TRBJ2-7; 12 nucleotides agree with TRBD2. The V gene's germline CDR1 is SGHAT and CDR2 FQNNGV. Trimming at V came to 3 bases and at J to 6 bases, leaving 6 bases not matched to a gene. CDR3 length: 15 residues. Here the CDR3 reads CASSFSRLAGVEQYF. CDR3 DNA sequence: TGTGCCAGCAGCTTTTCACGACTAGCGGGAGTCGAGCAGTACTTC.

The CDR3 loop is CASGPSGGRGDTQYF. The CDR3 nucleotides read TGTGCTAGTGGCCCTAGCGGGGGGCGGGGAGATACGCAGTATTTT. V and J are TRBV12-5 and TRBJ2-3; 11 bases agree with TRBD2. J was trimmed by 5 bases and V by 6 bases; bases with no gene match: 7. The CDR3 runs 15 residues. CDR1 and CDR2 from the germline V gene are LGHNT and FRNRAP.

The genes are TRBV4-3 and TRBJ1-3; possible D gene TRBD1, 6 bases. V was clipped by 2 bases and J by 0 bases, with 23 bases between them. The CDR3 is 20 residues long. The germline V gene encodes CDR1 LGHNA and CDR2 YSLEER. The DNA of the CDR3 is TGCGCCAGCAGCCAAAATTCCTTGACAACCGACAGGACCTCTGGAAACACCATATATTTT. This sequence encodes CASSQNSLTTDRTSGNTIYF.